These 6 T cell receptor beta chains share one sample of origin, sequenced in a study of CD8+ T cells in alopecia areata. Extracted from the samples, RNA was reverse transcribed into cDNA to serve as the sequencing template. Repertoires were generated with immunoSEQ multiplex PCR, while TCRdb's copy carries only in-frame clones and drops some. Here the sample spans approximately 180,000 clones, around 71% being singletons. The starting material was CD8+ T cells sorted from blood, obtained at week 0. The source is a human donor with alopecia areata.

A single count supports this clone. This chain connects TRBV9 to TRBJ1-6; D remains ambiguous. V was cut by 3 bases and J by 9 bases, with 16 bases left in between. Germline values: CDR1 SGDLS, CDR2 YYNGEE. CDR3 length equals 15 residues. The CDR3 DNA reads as TGTGCCAGCAGCGGAGGCCCGAGGGTAGGTTCACCCCTCCACTTT. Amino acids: CASSGGPRVGSPLHF.

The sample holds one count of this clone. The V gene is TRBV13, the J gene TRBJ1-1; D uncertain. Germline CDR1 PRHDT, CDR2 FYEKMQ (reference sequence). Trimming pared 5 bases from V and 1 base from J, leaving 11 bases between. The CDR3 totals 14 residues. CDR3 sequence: CASSPERTNTEAFF. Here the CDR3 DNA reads TGTGCCAGCAGCCCCGAGAGGACGAACACTGAAGCTTTCTTT.

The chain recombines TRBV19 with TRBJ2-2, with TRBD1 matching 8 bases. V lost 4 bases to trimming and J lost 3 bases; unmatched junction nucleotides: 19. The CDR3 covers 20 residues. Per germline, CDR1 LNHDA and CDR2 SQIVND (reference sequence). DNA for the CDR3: TGTGCCAGTAGTAACCCTTCTGCAGGGGGCGTTTTAGGGTACACCGGGGAGCTGTTTTTT. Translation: CASSNPSAGGVLGYTGELFF.

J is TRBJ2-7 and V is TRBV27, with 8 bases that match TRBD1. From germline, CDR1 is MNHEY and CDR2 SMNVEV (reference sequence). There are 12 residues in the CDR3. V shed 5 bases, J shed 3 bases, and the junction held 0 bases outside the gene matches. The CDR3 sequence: CASSGQGYEQYF. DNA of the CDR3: TGTGCCAGCAGTGGACAGGGCTACGAGCAGTACTTC.

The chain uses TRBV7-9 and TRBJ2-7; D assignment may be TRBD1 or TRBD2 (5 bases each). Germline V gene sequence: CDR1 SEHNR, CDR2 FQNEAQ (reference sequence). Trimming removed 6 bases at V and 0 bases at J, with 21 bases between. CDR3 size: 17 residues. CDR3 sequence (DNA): TGTGCCAGCAGTACCCGCCTTGAGGGGTTAGACTCCTACGAGCAGTACTTC. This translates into CASSTRLEGLDSYEQYF. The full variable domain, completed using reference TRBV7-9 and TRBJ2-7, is DTGVSQNPRHKITKRGQNVTFRCDPISEHNRLYWYRQTLGQGPEFLTYFQNEAQLEKSRLLSDRFSAERPKGSFSTLEIQRTEQGDSAMYLCASSTRLEGLDSYEQYFGPGTRLTVT.

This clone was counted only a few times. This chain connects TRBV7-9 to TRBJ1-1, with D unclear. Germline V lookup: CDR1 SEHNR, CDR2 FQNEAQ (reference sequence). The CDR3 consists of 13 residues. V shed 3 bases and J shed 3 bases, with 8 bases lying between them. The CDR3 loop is CASSFPGDTEAFF. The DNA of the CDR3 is TGTGCCAGCAGCTTCCCCGGGGACACTGAAGCTTTCTTT.